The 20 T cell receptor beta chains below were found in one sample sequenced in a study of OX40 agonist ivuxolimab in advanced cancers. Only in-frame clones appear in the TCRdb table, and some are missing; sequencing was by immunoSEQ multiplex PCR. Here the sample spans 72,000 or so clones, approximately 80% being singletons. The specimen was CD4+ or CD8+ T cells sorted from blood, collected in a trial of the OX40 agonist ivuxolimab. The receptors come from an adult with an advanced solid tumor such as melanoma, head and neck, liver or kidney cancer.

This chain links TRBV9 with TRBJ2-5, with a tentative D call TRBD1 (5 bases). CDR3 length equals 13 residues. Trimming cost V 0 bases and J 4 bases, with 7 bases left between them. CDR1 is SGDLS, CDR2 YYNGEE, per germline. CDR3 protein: CASSVARGETQYF. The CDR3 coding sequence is TGTGCCAGCAGCGTAGCTAGGGGAGAGACCCAGTACTTC.

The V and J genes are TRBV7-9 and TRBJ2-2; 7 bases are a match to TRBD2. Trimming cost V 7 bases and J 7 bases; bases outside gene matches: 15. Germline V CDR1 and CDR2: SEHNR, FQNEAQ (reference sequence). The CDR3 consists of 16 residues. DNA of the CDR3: TGTGCCAGCACCCACCCTCGCGGGGGAAAAAGCGGGGAGCTGTTTTTT. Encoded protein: CASTHPRGGKSGELFF.

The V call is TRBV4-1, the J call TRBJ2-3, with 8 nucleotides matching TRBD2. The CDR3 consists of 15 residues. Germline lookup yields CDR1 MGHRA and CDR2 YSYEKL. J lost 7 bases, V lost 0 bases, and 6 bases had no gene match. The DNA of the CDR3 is TGCGCCAGCAGCCAAGACAGAAGCGGGGGATATACGCAGTATTTT. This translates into CASSQDRSGGYTQYF.

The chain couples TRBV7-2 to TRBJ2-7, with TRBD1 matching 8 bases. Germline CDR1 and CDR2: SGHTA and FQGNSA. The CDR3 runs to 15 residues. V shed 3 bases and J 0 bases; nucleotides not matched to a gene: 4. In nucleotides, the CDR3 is TGTGCCAGCAGCTTCCAGGGGGCGGGCTCCTACGAGCAGTACTTC. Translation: CASSFQGAGSYEQYF.

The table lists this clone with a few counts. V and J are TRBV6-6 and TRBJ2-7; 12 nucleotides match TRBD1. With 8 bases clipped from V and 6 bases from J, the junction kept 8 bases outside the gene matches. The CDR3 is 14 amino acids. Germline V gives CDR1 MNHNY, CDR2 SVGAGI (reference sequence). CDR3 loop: CASSTRDRGPEQYF. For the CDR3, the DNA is TGTGCCAGCTCCACCCGGGACAGGGGGCCCGAGCAGTACTTC.

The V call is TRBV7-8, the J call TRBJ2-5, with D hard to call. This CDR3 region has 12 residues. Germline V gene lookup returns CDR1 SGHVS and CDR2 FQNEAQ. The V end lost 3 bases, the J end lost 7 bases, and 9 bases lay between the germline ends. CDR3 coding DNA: TGTGCCAGCAGCTTGGACCAGGCGACCCAGTACTTC. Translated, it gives CASSLDQATQYF.

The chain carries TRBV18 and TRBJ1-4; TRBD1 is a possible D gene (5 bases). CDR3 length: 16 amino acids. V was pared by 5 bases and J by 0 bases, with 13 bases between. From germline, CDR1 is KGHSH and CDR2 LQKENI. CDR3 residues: CASSGRQLTTNEKLFF. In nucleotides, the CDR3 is TGTGCCAGCTCAGGAAGACAGCTTACAACTAATGAAAAACTGTTTTTT.

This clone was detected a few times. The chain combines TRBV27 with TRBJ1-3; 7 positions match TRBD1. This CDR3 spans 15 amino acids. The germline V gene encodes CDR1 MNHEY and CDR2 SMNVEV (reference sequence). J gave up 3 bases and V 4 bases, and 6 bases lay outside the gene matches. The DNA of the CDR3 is TGTGCCAGCAGTTCCCGCAACAGGGGTGGAAACACCATATATTTT. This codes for CASSSRNRGGNTIYF.

The CDR3, as DNA: TGTGCCAGCAGCTTGGACACTGAAGCTTTCTTT. This sequence encodes CASSLDTEAFF. The chain uses TRBV5-6 and TRBJ1-1; D not resolved. V was cut by 0 bases and J by 3 bases, with 0 bases left in between. The CDR3 runs 11 residues. Germline loops: CDR1 SGHDT, CDR2 YYEEEE.

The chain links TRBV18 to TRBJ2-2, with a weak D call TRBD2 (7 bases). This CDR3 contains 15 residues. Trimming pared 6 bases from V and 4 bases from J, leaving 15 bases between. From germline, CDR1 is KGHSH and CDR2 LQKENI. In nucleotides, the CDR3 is TGTGCCAGCTCGCAACAGAGGGGGGGCACCGGGGAGCTGTTTTTT. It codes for CASSQQRGGTGELFF.

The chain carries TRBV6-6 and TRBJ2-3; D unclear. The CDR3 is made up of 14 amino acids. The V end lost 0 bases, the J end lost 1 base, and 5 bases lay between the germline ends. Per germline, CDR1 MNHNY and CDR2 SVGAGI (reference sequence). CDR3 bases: TGTGCCAGCAGTTACTCTTGGGGCACAGATACGCAGTATTTT. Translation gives CASSYSWGTDTQYF.

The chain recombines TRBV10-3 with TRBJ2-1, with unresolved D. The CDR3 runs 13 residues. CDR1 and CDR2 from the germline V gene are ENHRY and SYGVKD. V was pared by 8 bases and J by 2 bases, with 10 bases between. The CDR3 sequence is CAIALQTYNEQFF. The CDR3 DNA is TGTGCCATCGCGCTTCAGACCTACAATGAGCAGTTCTTC.

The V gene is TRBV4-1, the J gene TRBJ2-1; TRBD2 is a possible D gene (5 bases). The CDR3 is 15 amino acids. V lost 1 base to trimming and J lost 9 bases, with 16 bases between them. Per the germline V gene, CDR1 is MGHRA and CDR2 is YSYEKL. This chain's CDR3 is CASSQGVSAGSEQFF. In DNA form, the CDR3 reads TGCGCCAGCAGCCAAGGGGTTTCCGCGGGCAGTGAGCAGTTCTTC.

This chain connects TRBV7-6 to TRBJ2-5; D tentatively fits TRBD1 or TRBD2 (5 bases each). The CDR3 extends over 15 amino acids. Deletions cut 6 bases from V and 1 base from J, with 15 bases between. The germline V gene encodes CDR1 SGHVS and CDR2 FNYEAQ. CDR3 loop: CASSPSRAVQETQYF. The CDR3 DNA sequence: TGTGCCAGCAGTCCTAGCAGGGCAGTCCAAGAGACCCAGTACTTC.

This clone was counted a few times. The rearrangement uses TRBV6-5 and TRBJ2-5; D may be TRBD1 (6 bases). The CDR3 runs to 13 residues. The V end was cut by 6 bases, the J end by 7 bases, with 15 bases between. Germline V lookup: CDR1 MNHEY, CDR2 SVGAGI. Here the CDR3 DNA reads TGTGCCAGCAGGTGGACAGAGGTGGGGACCCAGTACTTC. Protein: CASRWTEVGTQYF.

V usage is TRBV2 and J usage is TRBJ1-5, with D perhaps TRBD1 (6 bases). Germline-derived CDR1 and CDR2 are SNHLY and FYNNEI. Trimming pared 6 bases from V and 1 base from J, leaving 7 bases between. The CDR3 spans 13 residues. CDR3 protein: CASRRGSNQPQHF. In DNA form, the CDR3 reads TGTGCCAGCAGGAGGGGGAGCAATCAGCCCCAGCATTTT.

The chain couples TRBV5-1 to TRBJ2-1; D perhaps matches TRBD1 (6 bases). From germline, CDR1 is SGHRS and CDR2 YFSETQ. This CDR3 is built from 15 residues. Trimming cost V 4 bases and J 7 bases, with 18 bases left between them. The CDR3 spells CASSLGATWGNEQFF. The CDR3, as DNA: TGCGCCAGCAGCCTGGGGGCCACATGGGGGAATGAGCAGTTCTTC.

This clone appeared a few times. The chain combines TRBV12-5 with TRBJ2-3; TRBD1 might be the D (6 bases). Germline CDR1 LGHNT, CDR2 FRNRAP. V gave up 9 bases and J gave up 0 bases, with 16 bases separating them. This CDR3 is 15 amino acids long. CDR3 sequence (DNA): TGTGCTAGCACCCAACAGGGCACGAGCACAGATACGCAGTATTTT. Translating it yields CASTQQGTSTDTQYF. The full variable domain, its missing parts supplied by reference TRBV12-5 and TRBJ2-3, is DARVTQTPRHKVTEMGQEVTMRCQPILGHNTVFWYRQTMMQGLELLAYFRNRAPLDDSGMPKDRFSAEMPDATLATLKIQPSEPRDSAVYFCASTQQGTSTDTQYFGPGTRLTVL.

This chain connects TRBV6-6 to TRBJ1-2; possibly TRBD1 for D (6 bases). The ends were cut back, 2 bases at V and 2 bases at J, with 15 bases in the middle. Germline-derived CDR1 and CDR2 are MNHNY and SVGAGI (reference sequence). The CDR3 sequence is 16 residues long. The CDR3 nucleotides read TGTGCCAGCAGTTACCCCAGAGGGGGGGGGAACTATGGCTACACCTTC. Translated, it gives CASSYPRGGGNYGYTF.

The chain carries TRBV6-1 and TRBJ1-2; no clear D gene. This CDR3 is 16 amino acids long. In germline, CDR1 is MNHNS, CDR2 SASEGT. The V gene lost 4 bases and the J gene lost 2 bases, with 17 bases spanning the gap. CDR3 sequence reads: CASSGTSELRNYGYTF. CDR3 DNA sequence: TGTGCCAGCAGTGGCACGTCGGAACTCCGAAACTATGGCTACACCTTC.